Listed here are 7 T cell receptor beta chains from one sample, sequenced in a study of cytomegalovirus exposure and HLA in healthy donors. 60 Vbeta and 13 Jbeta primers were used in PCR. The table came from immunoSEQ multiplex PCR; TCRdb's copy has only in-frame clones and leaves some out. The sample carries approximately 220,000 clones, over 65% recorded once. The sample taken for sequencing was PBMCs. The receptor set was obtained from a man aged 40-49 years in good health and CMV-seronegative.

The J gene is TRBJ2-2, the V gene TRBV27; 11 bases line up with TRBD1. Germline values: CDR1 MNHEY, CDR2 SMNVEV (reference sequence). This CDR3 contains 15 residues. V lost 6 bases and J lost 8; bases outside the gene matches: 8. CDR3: CASSEGQGGGGELFF. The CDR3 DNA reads TGTGCCAGCAGCGAGGGACAGGGGGGTGGGGGGGAGCTGTTTTTT.

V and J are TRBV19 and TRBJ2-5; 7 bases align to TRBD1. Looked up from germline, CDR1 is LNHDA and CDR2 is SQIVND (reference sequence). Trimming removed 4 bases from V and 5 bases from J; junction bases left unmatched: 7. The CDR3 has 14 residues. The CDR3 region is CASSTGQEWETQYF. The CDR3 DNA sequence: TGTGCCAGTAGTACCGGACAGGAATGGGAGACCCAGTACTTC. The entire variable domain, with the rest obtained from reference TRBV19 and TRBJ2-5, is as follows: DGGITQSPKYLFRKEGQNVTLSCEQNLNHDAMYWYRQDPGQGLRLIYYSQIVNDFQKGDIAEGYSVSREKKESFPLTVTSAQKNPTAFYLCASSTGQEWETQYFGPGTRLLVL.

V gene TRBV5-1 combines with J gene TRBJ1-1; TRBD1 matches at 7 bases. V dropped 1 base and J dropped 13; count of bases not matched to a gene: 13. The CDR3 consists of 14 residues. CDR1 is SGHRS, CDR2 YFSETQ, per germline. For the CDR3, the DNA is TGCGCCAGCAGCTTGCGAGAACAGGGGTTAGATTGTTTCTTT. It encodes CASSLREQGLDCFF.

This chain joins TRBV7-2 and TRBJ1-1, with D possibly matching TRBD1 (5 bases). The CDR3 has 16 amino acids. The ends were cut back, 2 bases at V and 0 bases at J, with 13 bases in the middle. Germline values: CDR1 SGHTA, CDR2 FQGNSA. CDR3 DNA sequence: TGTGCCAGCAGCTTACAGGTAACAGGCCTGAACACTGAAGCTTTCTTT. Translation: CASSLQVTGLNTEAFF.

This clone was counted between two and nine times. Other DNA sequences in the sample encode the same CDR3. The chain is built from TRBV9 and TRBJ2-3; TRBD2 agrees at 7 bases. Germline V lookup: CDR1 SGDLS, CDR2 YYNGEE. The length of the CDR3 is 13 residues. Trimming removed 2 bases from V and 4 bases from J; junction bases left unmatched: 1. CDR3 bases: TGTGCCAGCAGCGTTGGACTAGCAGATACGCAGTATTTT. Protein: CASSVGLADTQYF.

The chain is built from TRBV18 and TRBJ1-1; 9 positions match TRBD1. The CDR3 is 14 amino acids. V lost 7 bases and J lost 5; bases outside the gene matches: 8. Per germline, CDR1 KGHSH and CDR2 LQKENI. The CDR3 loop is CASYSTGGSTEAFF. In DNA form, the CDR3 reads TGTGCCAGCTATTCAACAGGGGGCAGTACTGAAGCTTTCTTT.

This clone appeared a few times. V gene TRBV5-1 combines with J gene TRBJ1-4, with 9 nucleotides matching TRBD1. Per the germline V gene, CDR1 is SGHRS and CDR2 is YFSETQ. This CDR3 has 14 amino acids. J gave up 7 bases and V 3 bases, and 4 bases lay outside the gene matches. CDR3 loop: CASSSGTGFEKLFF. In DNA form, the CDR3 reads TGCGCCAGCAGCTCCGGGACAGGGTTTGAAAAACTGTTTTTT.